This T cell receptor beta chain was sequenced in a study of blood T cells in healthy people across ages. Overall study results and limits: Conclusively comparing naive with antigen-experienced cells was impossible with unsorted PBMCs.

This clonotype has just a few counts. Its antigen remains unidentified. Then a second PCR, running roughly 7 to 11 cycles, was carried out with a sample-barcoded 5' primer and a J-beta primer mix. A template-switch adaptor with 12 random nucleotides tagged each cDNA molecule. MiXCR, run by TCRdb on the 5' RACE reads, gives a single entry per CDR3 protein. The repertoire consists of under 2 million distinct CDR3 sequences, with roughly 32% occurring once and the leading ten covering approximately 10%. Each donor had around 9.8 milliliters of peripheral blood drawn. A minimum of 6.5 million PBMCs was isolated per sample. The V and J ends lost 3 bases and 8 bases respectively, with 11 bases between them. The CDR3 extends over 14 amino acids. CDR1 and CDR2 from the germline V gene are SNHLY and FYNNEI.

What was sequenced was blood. This chain connects TRBV2 to TRBJ1-6; D is unclear. The clonotype was recovered from a woman aged 25 to 39 in good health. The CDR3 loop reads CASSESKRDSPLHF. CDR3 in DNA: TGTGCCAGCAGTGAGTCCAAAAGGGATTCACCCCTCCACTTT.